This T cell receptor (beta chain) was identified during a study of blood T cell repertoires in COVID-19. Whole-study context: There were acute and convalescent COVID-19 samples, and they came from the United States, Italy and Spain. The analysed material was cDNA or gDNA that came from T cells, B-cell-depleted T cells, or PBMCs.

As for this clone: The sample holds other DNA sequences that translate to the same CDR3.

The CDR3 consists of 14 residues. CDR1 and CDR2 (germline): ENHRY, SYGVKD. V lost 6 bases to trimming and J lost 1 base; unmatched junction nucleotides: 3. Seattle patients were enrolled during active infection and followed longitudinally. Libraries were prepared by immunoSEQ multiplex PCR; TCRdb keeps only in-frame clonotypes and omits some of them. The sample consists of roughly 200,000 clones, 94% of them appearing once. This clonotype was sampled from a man aged 25-45 years with COVID-19, enrolled during active disease. The rearrangement links TRBV10-3 to TRBJ1-5; TRBD1 agrees at 7 bases. The material sequenced was peripheral blood. Here the CDR3 reads CAISEQGSNQPQHF. DNA of the CDR3: TGTGCCATCAGCGAACAGGGGAGCAATCAGCCCCAGCATTTT.